This is a list of T cell receptor beta chains from one sample in a study of early T cells in non-severe SARS-CoV-2 infection. From the 5' RACE reads, TCRdb called clonotypes with MiXCR, one entry per CDR3 protein. The profile shows over 55,000 distinct CDR3 sequences, under 15% of them singletons. Sequencing input: whole blood. All receptors derive from an adult who was a healthcare worker with PCR-confirmed SARS-CoV-2 infection or an uninfected control (not recorded which). CDR3s leave out the opening cysteine and the closing phenylalanine or tryptophan.

>TRBV20-1
SARWDPGRTYEQY
>TRBV19
ASSPTQFDREETQY
>TRBV14
ASSQANFQNIQY
>TRBV18
ASSQTRNEQF
>TRBV6-5
ASSPGGRETQY
>TRBV27
ASSLRGGTKKGNEQF
>TRBV10-2
ASRDTGGNHEQY
>TRBV6-1
ASSEATGTGGNEQF
>TRBV29-1
SPPRCRAGNTIY
>TRBV27
ASSLFVTGYNSPLH
>TRBV12-5
ASGLVGGGDNEQF
>TRBV7-9
ASSRLLGGGEKLF
>TRBV6-1
ASSENWVGVSNQPQH
>TRBV20-1
SARDFSGTNEKLF
>TRBV4-3
ASSVASGRQDTQY
>TRBV5-1
ASKGANTEAF
>TRBV10-3
AISEWDQPQH
>TRBV4-2
ASSQDRSGPLAETQY
>TRBV11-3
ASSAGRSDTQY
>TRBV12-3/TRBV12-4
ASSPYVGNTEAF
>TRBV7-2
ASSSGRGSPYEQY
>TRBV11-2
ASRMTPIPTQY
>TRBV20-1
SASPGATNEKLF
>TRBV7-2
ASSLVPATNEKLF
>TRBV11-2
ASSLVVAGTEAF
>TRBV9
ASSVGLISTDTQY
>TRBV11-2
ASSLRSSEELYTQY
>TRBV29-1
SVAVSGATGELF
>TRBV30
ASGINQPQH
>TRBV9
ASSVDGQGDSPLH
>TRBV7-6
ASSLPTGGDTQY
>TRBV6-2/TRBV6-3
ASRGLAGVDTQY
>TRBV25-1
ASSEGLTTDTQY
>TRBV11-2
ASSLAGVKETQY
>TRBV29-1
SVDPDRFNTEAF
>TRBV12-3/TRBV12-4
ASSSFYNEQF
>TRBV3-1
ASSQSDAGVGEQF
>TRBV21-1
ASSKVVKGQGKGSPLH
>TRBV11-2
ASSPSLGSVEQY
>TRBV28
ASRRQGYTEAF
>TRBV6-1
ASMPQGPGRNEQF
>TRBV12-3/TRBV12-4
ASSFLRKQETQY
>TRBV12-3/TRBV12-4
ASSLVGVPYEQY
>TRBV19
ASSTPTTGPYEQY
>TRBV12-3/TRBV12-4
ASSFYGQPQH
>TRBV2
ASTQQELNNEQF
>TRBV19
ASRLQGMNTEAF
>TRBV6-5
ASSSPPIYEQY
>TRBV20-1
SARSSYEQY
>TRBV6-4
ASSDIAGAYNEQF
>TRBV2
ASKESGGYNEQF
>TRBV20-1
SAPGMASGDGTQY
>TRBV12-3/TRBV12-4
ASSLTGTAGEQY
>TRBV12-3/TRBV12-4
ASSLGGSVYEQY
>TRBV12-3/TRBV12-4
ASSLARGGEQF